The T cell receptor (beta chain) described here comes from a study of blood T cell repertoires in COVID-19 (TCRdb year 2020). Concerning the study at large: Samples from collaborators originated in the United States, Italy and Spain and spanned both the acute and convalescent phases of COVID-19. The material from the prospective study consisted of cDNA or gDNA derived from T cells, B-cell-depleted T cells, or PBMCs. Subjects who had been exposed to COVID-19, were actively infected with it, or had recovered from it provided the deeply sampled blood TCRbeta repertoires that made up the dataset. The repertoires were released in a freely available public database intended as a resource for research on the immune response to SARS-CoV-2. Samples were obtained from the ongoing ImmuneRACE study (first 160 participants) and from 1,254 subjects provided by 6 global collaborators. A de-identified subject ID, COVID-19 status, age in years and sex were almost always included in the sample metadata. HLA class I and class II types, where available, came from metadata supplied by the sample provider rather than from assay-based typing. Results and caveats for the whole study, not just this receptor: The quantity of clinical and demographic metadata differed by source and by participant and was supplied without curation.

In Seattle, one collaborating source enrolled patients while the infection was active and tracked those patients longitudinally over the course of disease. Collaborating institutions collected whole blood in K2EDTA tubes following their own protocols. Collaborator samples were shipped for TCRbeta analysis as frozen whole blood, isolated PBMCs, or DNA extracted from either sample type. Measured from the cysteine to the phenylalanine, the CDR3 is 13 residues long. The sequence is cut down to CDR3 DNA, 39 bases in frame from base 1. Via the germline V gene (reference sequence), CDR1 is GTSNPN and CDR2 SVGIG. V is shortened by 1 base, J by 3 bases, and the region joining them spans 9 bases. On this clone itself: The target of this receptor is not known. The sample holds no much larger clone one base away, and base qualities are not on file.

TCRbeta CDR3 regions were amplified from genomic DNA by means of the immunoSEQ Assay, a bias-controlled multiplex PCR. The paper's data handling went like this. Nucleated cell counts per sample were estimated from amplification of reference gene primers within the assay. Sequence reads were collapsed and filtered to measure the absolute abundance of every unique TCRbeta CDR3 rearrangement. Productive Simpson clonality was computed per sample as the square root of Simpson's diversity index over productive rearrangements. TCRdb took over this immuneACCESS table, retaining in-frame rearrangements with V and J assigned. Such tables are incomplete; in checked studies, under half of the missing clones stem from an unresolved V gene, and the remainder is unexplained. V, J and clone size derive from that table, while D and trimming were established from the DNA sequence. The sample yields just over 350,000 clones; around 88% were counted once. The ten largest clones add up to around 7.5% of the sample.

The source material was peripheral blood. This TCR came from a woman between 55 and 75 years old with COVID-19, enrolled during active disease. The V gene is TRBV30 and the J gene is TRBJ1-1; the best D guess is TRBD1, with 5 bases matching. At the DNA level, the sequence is TGTGCCTGGAGTGCGGGGGTTTACACTGAAGCTTTCTTT. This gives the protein CAWSAGVYTEAFF.